This TCR beta chain was captured by sequencing in a study of CXCR3-negative and CXCR3-positive naive CD8 T cells. Across the whole study: Total TRB output reached around 150 million reads, about 1.5 +/- 0.3 million per library. Study observations and caveats: Expression of CXCR3 was partially reduced after cryopreservation, and fresh PBMCs were used in most assays. More hydrophobic TRB CDR3s occurred in CXCR3-positive than in CXCR3-negative naive cells.

Points on this clonotype: The antigen is not known.

Through 5' RACE with UMI labels, the TRB cDNA libraries were prepared. TCRdb re-called the 5' RACE reads, yielding one record per CDR3 amino acid sequence without DNA. The specimen's table records under 8,000 distinct CDR3 sequences. The germline V gene encodes CDR1 KGHDR and CDR2 SFDVKD. The CDR3 consists of 13 residues. Naive cells were sorted as CD45RO-, CCR7+, CD27+ and CD95-. The source of this sequence is a human donor in good health. Some clones in this sample may be carry-over from other donors' samples. The sequenced material came from naive CXCR3- CD8+ T cells from blood. Subset of the sample: CD45RO-CCR7+CD27+CD95- naive CD8+ T cells lacking CXCR3 (TNR3-). The rearrangement joins TRBV24-1 to TRBJ1-2; the TRBD1 assignment by TCRdb is unverifiable without DNA. CDR3 residues: CATSDLRTDGYTF.